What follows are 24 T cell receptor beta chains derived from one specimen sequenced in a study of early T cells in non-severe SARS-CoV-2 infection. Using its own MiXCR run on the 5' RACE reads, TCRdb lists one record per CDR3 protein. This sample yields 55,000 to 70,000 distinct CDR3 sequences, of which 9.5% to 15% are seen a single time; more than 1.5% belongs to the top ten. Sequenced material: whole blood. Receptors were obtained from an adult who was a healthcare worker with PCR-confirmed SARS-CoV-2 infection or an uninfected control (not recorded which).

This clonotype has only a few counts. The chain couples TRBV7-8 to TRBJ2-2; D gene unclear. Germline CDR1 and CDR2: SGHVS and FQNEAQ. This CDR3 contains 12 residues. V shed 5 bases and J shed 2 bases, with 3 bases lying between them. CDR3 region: CASSGNTGELFF. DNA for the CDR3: TGTGCCAGCAGCGGTAACACCGGGGAGCTGTTTTTT.

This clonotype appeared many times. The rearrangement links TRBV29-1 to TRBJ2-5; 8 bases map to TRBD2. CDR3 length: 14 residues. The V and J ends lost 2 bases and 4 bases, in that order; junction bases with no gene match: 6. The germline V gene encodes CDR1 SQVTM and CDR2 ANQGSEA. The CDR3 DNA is TGCAGCGTTGAAAGGTCGGGGGGGCGAGAGACCCAGTACTTC. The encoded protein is CSVERSGGRETQYF.

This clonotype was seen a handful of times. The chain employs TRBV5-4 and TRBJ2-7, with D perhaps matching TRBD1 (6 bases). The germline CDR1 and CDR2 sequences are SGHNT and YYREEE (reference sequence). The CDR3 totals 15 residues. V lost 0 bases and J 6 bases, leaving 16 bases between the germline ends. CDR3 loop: CASSLDLGARGEQYF. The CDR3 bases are TGTGCCAGCAGCTTGGACTTGGGGGCGCGAGGCGAGCAGTACTTC.

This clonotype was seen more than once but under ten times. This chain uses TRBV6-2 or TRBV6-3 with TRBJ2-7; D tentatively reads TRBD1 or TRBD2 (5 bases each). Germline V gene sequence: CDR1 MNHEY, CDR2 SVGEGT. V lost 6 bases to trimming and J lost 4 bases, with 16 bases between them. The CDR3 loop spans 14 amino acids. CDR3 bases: TGTGCCAGCAGGGGGACGACCCTCTTGTACGAGCAGTACTTC. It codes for CASRGTTLLYEQYF.

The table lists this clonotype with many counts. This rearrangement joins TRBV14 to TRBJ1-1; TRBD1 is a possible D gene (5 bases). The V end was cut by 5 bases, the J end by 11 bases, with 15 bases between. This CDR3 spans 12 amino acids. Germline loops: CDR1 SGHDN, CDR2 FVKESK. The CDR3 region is CASSMGGLSAFF. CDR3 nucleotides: TGTGCCAGCAGCATGGGGGGGTTGAGCGCTTTCTTT.

This CDR3 reads CASRGTGQGNTQYF. The CDR3 DNA reads as TGTGCCAGCAGGGGAACGGGACAGGGGAATACGCAGTATTTT. This rearrangement joins TRBV7-9 to TRBJ2-3, with TRBD1 matching over 10 bases. The CDR3 spans 14 residues. Germline lookup yields CDR1 SEHNR and CDR2 FQNEAQ (reference sequence). V was pared by 6 bases and J by 7 bases, with 7 bases of the junction left unmatched.

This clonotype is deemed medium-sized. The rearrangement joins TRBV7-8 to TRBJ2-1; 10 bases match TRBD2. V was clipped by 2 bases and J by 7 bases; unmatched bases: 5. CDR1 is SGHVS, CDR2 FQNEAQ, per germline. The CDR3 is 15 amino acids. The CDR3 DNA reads TGTGCCAGCAGCTTACAGCGGGGGGGGCGGAATGAGCAGTTCTTC. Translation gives CASSLQRGGRNEQFF. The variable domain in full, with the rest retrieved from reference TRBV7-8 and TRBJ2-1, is GAGVSQSPRYKVAKRGQDVALRCDPISGHVSLFWYQQALGQGPEFLTYFQNEAQLDKSGLPSDRFFAERPEGSVSTLKIQRTQQEDSAVYLCASSLQRGGRNEQFFGPGTRLTVL.

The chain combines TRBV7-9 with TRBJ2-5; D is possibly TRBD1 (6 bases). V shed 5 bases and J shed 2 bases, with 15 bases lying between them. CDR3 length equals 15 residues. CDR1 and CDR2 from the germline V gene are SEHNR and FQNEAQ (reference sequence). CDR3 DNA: TGTGCCAGCAGCAACGGACAGCAGGCGCAAGAGACCCAGTACTTC. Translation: CASSNGQQAQETQYF.

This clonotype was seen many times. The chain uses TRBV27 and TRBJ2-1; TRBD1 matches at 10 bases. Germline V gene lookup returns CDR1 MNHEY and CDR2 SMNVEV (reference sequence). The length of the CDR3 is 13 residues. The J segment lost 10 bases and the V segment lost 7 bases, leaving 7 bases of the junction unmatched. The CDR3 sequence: CASTLTGGREQFF. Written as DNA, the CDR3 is TGTGCCAGCACCCTGACAGGGGGCAGGGAGCAGTTCTTC.

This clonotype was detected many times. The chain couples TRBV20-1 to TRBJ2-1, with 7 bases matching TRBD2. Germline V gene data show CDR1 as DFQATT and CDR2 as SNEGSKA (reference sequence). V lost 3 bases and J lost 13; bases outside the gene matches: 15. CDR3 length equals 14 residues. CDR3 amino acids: CSASVGGGPSTQFF. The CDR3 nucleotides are TGCAGTGCTAGTGTGGGCGGGGGTCCGAGTACCCAGTTCTTC.

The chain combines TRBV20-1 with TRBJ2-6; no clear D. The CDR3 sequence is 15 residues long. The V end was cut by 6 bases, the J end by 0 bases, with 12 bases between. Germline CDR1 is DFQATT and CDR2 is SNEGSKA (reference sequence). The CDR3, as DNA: TGCAGTGCCCCGCGCGAGAACTCTGGGGCCAACGTCCTGACTTTC. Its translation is CSAPRENSGANVLTF.

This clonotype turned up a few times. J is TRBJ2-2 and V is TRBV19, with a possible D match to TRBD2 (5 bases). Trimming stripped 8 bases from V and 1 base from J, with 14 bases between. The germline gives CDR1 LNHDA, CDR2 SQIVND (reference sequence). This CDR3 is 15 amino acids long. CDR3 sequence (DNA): TGTGCCAGTCTTAACGGGGTTCTGAACACCGGGGAGCTGTTTTTT. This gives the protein CASLNGVLNTGELFF. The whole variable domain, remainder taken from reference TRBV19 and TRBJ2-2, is DGGITQSPKYLFRKEGQNVTLSCEQNLNHDAMYWYRQDPGQGLRLIYYSQIVNDFQKGDIAEGYSVSREKKESFPLTVTSAQKNPTAFYLCASLNGVLNTGELFFGEGSRLTVL.

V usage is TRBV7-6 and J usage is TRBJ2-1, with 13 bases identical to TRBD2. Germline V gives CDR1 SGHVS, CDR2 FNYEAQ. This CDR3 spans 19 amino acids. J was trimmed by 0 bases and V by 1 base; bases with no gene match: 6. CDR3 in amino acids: CASSLGRLAGGSSYNEQFF. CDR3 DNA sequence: TGTGCCAGCAGCTTAGGGAGACTAGCGGGGGGAAGCTCCTACAATGAGCAGTTCTTC.

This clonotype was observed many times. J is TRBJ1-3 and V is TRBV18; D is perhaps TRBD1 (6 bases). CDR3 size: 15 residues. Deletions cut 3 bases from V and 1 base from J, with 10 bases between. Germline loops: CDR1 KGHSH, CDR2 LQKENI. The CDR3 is CASSPYTGSGNTIYF. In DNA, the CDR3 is TGTGCCAGCTCACCTTACACAGGGTCTGGAAACACCATATATTTT.

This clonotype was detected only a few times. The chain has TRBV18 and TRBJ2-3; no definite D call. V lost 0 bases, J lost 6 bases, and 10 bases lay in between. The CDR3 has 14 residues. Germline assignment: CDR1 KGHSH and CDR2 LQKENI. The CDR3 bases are TGTGCCAGCTCACCACCGAGTAGGCGGGATACGCAGTATTTT. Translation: CASSPPSRRDTQYF. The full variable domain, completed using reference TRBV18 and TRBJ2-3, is NAGVMQNPRHLVRRRGQEARLRCSPMKGHSHVYWYRQLPEEGLKFMVYLQKENIIDESGMPKERFSAEFPKEGPSILRIQQVVRGDSAAYFCASSPPSRRDTQYFGPGTRLTVL.

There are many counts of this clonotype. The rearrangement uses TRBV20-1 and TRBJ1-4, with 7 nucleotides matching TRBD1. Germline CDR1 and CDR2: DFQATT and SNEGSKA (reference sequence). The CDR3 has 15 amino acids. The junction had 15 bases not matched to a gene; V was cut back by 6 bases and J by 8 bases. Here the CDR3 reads CSAPGQRLLDEKLFF. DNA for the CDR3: TGCAGTGCGCCGGGACAGAGACTTCTAGACGAAAAACTGTTTTTT.

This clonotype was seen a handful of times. CDR3 in DNA: TGCAGTGCTCCCCGGGGGGCCGGCACAGATACGCAGTATTTT. This sequence encodes CSAPRGAGTDTQYF. The chain joins TRBV20-1 to TRBJ2-3; perhaps TRBD2 as D (7 bases). V was pared by 5 bases and J by 1 base, with 13 bases between. CDR3 length: 14 residues. CDR1 is DFQATT, CDR2 SNEGSKA, per germline (reference sequence).

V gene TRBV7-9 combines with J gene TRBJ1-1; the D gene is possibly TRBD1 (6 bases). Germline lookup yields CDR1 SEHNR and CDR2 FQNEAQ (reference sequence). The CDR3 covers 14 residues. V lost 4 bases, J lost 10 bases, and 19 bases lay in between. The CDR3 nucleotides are TGTGCCAGCAGCTCCAACCAAGAGACAGGAGGAGCTTTCTTT. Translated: CASSSNQETGGAFF. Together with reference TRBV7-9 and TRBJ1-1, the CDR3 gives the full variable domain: DTGVSQNPRHKITKRGQNVTFRCDPISEHNRLYWYRQTLGQGPEFLTYFQNEAQLEKSRLLSDRFSAERPKGSFSTLEIQRTEQGDSAMYLCASSSNQETGGAFFGQGTRLTVV.

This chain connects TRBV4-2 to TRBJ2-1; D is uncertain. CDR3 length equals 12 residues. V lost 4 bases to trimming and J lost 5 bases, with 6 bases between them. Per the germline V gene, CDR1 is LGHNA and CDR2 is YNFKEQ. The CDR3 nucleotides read TGTGCCAGCAGCCGACTTGACAATGAGCAGTTCTTC. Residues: CASSRLDNEQFF.

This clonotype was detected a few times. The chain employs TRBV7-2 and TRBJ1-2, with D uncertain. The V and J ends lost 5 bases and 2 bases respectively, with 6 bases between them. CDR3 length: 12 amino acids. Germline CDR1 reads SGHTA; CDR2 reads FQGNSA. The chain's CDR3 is CASSALNYGYTF. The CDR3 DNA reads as TGTGCCAGCAGCGCGCTCAACTATGGCTACACCTTC.

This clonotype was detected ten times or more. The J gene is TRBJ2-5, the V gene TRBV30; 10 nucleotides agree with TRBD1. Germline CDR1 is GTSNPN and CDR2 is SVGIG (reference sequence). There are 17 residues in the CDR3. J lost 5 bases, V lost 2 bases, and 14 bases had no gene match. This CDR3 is CAWSTVAPGQGRETQYF. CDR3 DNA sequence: TGTGCCTGGAGTACCGTAGCCCCGGGACAGGGGAGGGAGACCCAGTACTTC.

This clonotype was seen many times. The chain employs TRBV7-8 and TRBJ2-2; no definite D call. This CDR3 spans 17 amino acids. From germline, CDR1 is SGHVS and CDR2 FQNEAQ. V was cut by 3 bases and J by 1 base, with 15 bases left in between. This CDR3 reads CASSFLGQARNTGELFF. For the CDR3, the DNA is TGTGCCAGCAGCTTCCTCGGGCAGGCCCGGAACACCGGGGAGCTGTTTTTT.

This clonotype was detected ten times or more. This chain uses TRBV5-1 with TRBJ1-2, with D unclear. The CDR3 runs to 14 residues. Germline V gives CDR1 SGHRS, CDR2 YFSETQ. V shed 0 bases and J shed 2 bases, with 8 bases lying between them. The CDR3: CASSLAPENYGYTF. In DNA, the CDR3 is TGCGCCAGCAGCTTGGCTCCCGAAAACTATGGCTACACCTTC.

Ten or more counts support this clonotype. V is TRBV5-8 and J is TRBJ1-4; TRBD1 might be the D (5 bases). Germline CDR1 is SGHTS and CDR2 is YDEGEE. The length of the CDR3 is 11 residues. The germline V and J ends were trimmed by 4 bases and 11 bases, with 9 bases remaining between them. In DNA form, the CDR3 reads TGTGCCAGCAGCCCCGGGACCAAACTGTTTTTT. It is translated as CASSPGTKLFF.